The sequence of this T cell receptor beta chain was determined in a study of T cell responses to AZD1222 COVID-19 vaccine. Repertoires were generated with immunoSEQ multiplex PCR, while TCRdb's copy carries only in-frame clones and drops some. The sample includes approximately 190,000 clones, 92% seen only once; the top ten take 1% to 1.5%. Here the sequenced sample was peripheral blood, taken on day 0 of AZD1222 vaccination. This TCR was recovered from an adult in good health.

Here the CDR3 DNA reads TGTGCCAGCAGTCCCGCCACCGCCTTTGACAGGAACACTGAAGCTTTCTTT. It translates to CASSPATAFDRNTEAFF. This chain links TRBV27 with TRBJ1-1, with D possibly TRBD1 on 5 matching bases. Looked up from germline, CDR1 is MNHEY and CDR2 is SMNVEV (reference sequence). V lost 5 bases and J lost 1, with 20 bases in between. This CDR3 spans 17 amino acids.